This TCR beta chain came from a study of blood T cell repertoires in COVID-19. This clone occurred a few times. The table came from immunoSEQ multiplex PCR; TCRdb's copy has only in-frame clones and leaves some out. The sample has over 55,000 clones; roughly 85% are singletons. The TCR was taken from a human donor in a cohort sampled during active COVID-19. Sequences were obtained from peripheral blood.

The CDR3 DNA follows: TGTGCCAGCAGCCAATCCGCCTACGAGCAGTACTTC. Its protein product is CASSQSAYEQYF. The chain is built from TRBV16 and TRBJ2-7; no reliable D call. V was clipped by 0 bases and J by 2 bases, with 2 bases between them. This CDR3 has 12 amino acids. Germline loops: CDR1 KGHSY, CDR2 FQNENV. Together with reference TRBV16 and TRBJ2-7, the CDR3 gives the full variable domain: GEEVAQTPKHLVRGEGQKAKLYCAPIKGHSYVFWYQQVLKNEFKFLISFQNENVFDETGMPKERFSAKCLPNSPCSLEIQATKLEDSAVYFCASSQSAYEQYFGPGTRLTVT.